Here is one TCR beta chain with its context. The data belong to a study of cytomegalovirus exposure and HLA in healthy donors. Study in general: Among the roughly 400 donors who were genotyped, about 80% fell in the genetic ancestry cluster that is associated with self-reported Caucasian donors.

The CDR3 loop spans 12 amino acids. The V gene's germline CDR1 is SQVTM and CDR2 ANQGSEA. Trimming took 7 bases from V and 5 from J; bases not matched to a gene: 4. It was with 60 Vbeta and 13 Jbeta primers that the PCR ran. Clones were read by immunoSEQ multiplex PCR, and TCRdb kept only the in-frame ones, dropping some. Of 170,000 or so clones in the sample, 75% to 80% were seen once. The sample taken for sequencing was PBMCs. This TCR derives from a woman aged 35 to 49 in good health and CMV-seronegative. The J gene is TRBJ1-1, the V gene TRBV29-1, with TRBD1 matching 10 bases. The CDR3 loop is CSGRTGGTEAFF. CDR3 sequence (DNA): TGCAGCGGGAGGACAGGGGGTACTGAAGCTTTCTTT. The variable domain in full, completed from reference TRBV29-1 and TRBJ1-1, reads SAVISQKPSRDICQRGTSLTIQCQVDSQVTMMFWYRQQPGQSLTLIATANQGSEATYESGFVIDKFPISRPNLTFSTLTVSNMSPEDSSIYLCSGRTGGTEAFFGQGTRLTVV.